This T cell receptor beta chain originates from a study of shared clonotypes between healthy human individuals (dated by TCRdb to the early 2020s). With regard to the full study: The cohort comprised a couple of women and three men aged 18 to 49 years. For each donor, CD4 naive and CD4 memory were each given three plates, CD8 naive was given two plates, and CD8 memory was given one plate. To estimate repertoire size and how much clonotypes are shared between individuals, the study performed deep sequencing of blood TCR repertoires from a few healthy adults. Different laboratories and diverse techniques were used to prepare libraries and sequence TCR repertoires, to increase sequencing depth and limit assay-specific biases. Leukapheresis yielded between about 0.94 and 9.5 billion PBMCs per donor. Study-level results and caveats: The genetic and exposure-history diversity represented was limited by the small number of donors. Sampling was limited to blood, and TCR repertoires in tissue likely differ from TCR repertoires in blood. Even with the large sequencing depth, rarefaction of the sorted-subset datasets indicated that sequencing was incomplete. Pairwise subsampling led to the expectation that sequencing depth would affect the degree of clonotype sharing among donors. Compared with non-shared clonotypes, the clonotypes found in all four sorted-subset donors had higher generation probabilities. Naive subsets generally had larger estimated clonotype richness than memory subsets did. When several donors were compared, the shared fraction of clonotypes was about 5% for naive CD4, about 4% for naive CD8, roughly 2.3% for memory CD4, and 0.3% to 0.5% for memory CD8.

Of note for this clone: The antigen this receptor binds is unknown. Per-base quality was not reported, and no clone a single base away is much larger than it.

Using the deep immunoSEQ assay, multiplex PCR amplified TCR CDR3 regions from genomic DNA. For each cell subset, the extracted genomic DNA was distributed evenly across all wells of several immunoSEQ 96-well plates, and each plate served as one replicate. For sorted subsets, 150 to 200 ng genomic DNA, equal to 30,000 to 35,000 T cell genomes, was loaded into each replicate PCR. Purified libraries were measured with a Qubit 3.0 fluorometer, size-checked on a Bioanalyzer 2100, and measured again with the KAPA Library Quantification kit. Every immunoSEQ 96-well plate was sequenced on a separate single-read 150-cycle Illumina NextSeq 550 flow cell. The authors processed their data as follows. The immunoSEQ output contained only junctional sequences without quality scores, so filtering could not match that applied to full-length reads. To assign V/J genes and CDR3, sequences were annotated against IMGT germline references using PyIR, a Python wrapper for IgBLAST v1.9. Reads were removed for weak V/J assignments (E-value above 1e-6), missing CDR3, stop codons, out-of-frame junctions, or ambiguous translated residues. V3J clonotypes were defined by identical inferred V gene, J gene, and CDR3 amino acid sequence. Percentage overlap between repertoires was computed as shared unique clonotypes divided by the size of the smaller repertoire. Richness of each repertoire was evaluated using RTK rarefaction, the Chao1 estimator, and Recon v2.1 estimates of unobserved clonotypes. Generation probabilities were computed with OLGA for all TCRbeta clonotypes obtained by the gDNA method from a handful of donors. TCRdb retrieved this table from immuneACCESS and kept in-frame rearrangements only. Not all clones are present; in checked studies, unresolved V genes account for under half, and no reason is known for the remainder. V, J and clone size were drawn from that table, and D and trimming were deduced from the DNA. For this sample there are about 1.5 million clones; 98% appear just once. Roughly 0.4% of the sample comes from the top ten.

The CDR3, from cysteine to phenylalanine, totals 15 residues. The only DNA kept is the CDR3, 45 bases in frame from the first base. CDR1 and CDR2, looked up from the germline V gene, are SGHRS and YFSETQ. The junction shows trimming of 1 base on V and 1 base on J, plus 10 bases between the germline ends. The donors were healthy, HIV-negative adults with no recently reported acute infections or vaccinations. Only Caucasian adults living in Nashville, Tennessee, USA were represented among the donors. Magnetic negative selection was used to enrich CD4+ T cells, after which naive cells were positively selected on CD45RA and the negative fraction became the memory subset. Blood was collected by leukapheresis, and PBMCs were isolated by Ficoll-Histopaque density gradient centrifugation and then cryopreserved in liquid nitrogen vapor phase. Purity and quantity of every magnetically sorted T cell population were checked by analytical flow cytometry. Genomic DNA was isolated from each sorted fraction and quantified by UV absorbance on a Nanodrop 2000c.

The chain was built from TRBV5-1 and TRBJ2-3; a weak D assignment points to TRBD2 (6 bases agree). Sequenced material: naive CD4+ T cells sorted from blood. Taken with the paper, the label for cell subset or site translates to: CD45RA+ positively selected. The sequence was obtained from a man aged 25 to 45 in good health. CDR3 region: CASSLPSAGTDTQYF. The DNA reads TGCGCCAGCAGCTTGCCTAGCGCCGGCACAGATACGCAGTATTTT.